This entry is about one T cell receptor (beta chain). The source of the sample is a study of blood T cell repertoires in COVID-19. About the study: Samples taken during acute and convalescent COVID-19 were collected in the United States, Italy and Spain. T cells, B-cell-depleted T cells, or PBMCs provided the cDNA or gDNA that served as material.

Original data processing: Reference gene primer amplification in the assay estimated nucleated cell counts. TCRdb's table, derived via immunoSEQ multiplex PCR, lists solely in-frame clones and lacks some. V and J calls plus clone size are reproduced from that table; the DNA served to infer D and trimming. The table includes roughly 220,000 clones, roughly 84% detected once. Trimming pared 2 bases from V and 5 bases from J, leaving 11 bases between. This CDR3 spans 14 amino acids. CDR1 and CDR2 from the germline V gene are MNHEY and SVGAGI. The V gene is TRBV6-5, the J gene TRBJ2-3; perhaps TRBD2 as D (6 bases). Sequencing input: peripheral blood. The source is a man in his thirties or forties with active or convalescent COVID-19. As DNA, the CDR3 is TGTGCCAGCAGTTACGGGGTCGGGGGAGATACGCAGTATTTT. Translating gives CASSYGVGGDTQYF.